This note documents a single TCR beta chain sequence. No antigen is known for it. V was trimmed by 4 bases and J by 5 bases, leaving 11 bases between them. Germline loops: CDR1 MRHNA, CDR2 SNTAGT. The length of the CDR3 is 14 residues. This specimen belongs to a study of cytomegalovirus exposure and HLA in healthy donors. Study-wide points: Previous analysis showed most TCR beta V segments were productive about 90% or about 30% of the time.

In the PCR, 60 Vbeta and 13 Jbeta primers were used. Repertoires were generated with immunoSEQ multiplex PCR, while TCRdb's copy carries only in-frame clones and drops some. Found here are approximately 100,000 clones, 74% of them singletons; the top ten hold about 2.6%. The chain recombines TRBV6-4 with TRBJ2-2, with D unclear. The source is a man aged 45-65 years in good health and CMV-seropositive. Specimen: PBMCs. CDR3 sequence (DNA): TGTGCCAGCAGTGCCCAGTATAAGACCGGGGAGCTGTTTTTT. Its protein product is CASSAQYKTGELFF.